The 28 T cell receptor beta chains reported below all come from one sample, sequenced in a study of blood T cell repertoires in COVID-19. The repertoire was sequenced with immunoSEQ multiplex PCR; TCRdb's copy has only in-frame clones and lacks some. The data hold around 300,000 clones, with just over 90% observed a single time. Material for sequencing was peripheral blood. The receptors were sampled from a woman in her twenties or thirties with COVID-19, enrolled during active disease.

This chain links TRBV14 with TRBJ1-1, with D perhaps matching TRBD1 (5 bases). Trimming cost V 2 bases and J 3 bases, with 13 bases left between them. Germline CDR1 SGHDN, CDR2 FVKESK. There are 15 residues in the CDR3. CDR3 DNA sequence: TGTGCCAGCAGCCAACCACAGGATGGGGACACTGAAGCTTTCTTT. Translating gives CASSQPQDGDTEAFF.

V and J are TRBV3-1 (or the pseudogene TRBV3-2) and TRBJ1-4, with 11 bases that match TRBD1. The junction had 7 bases not matched to a gene; V was cut back by 5 bases and J by 8 bases. From germline, CDR1 is LGHDT and CDR2 YNNKEL (reference sequence). This CDR3 region has 15 residues. The CDR3 protein is CASSYRTGGIEKLFF. The CDR3 DNA is TGTGCCAGCAGCTATCGGACAGGGGGCATCGAAAAACTGTTTTTT.

This sequence joins TRBV30 and TRBJ2-5; maybe TRBD2 (7 bases). Trimming removed 8 bases at V and 5 bases at J, with 15 bases between. This CDR3 comprises 12 residues. Germline V CDR1 and CDR2: GTSNPN, SVGIG (reference sequence). CDR3: CARRGGGETQYF. Written as DNA, the CDR3 is TGTGCCAGAAGGGGGGGTGGGGAGACCCAGTACTTC.

The chain uses TRBV7-2 and TRBJ2-2; 9 positions match TRBD1. With 5 bases clipped from V and 3 bases from J, the junction kept 16 bases outside the gene matches. Germline CDR1 and CDR2: SGHTA and FQGNSA. The CDR3 contains 19 residues. The CDR3 bases are TGTGCCAGCAGCCCATCGCCCCAAGGGGGACAGGGCCACACCGGGGAGCTGTTTTTT. Protein sequence: CASSPSPQGGQGHTGELFF.

The rearrangement uses TRBV5-6 and TRBJ2-7, with 16 bases lining up with TRBD2. V lost 4 bases and J lost 2; bases outside the gene matches: 9. The CDR3 consists of 18 residues. Germline CDR1 SGHDT, CDR2 YYEEEE. The CDR3 is CASSPGTSGRARTYEQYF. Here the CDR3 DNA reads TGTGCCAGCAGCCCCGGGACTAGCGGGAGGGCCAGGACCTACGAGCAGTACTTC.

The V and J genes are TRBV4-1 and TRBJ1-2; 10 nucleotides match TRBD1. V was pared by 2 bases and J by 5 bases, with 5 bases of the junction left unmatched. Germline V gene lookup returns CDR1 MGHRA and CDR2 YSYEKL. The CDR3 runs to 15 residues. The CDR3 DNA follows: TGCGCCAGCAGCCAATTGGCGGGACAGGGGTATGGCTACACCTTC. It translates to CASSQLAGQGYGYTF.

This rearrangement joins TRBV27 to TRBJ2-2; D ambiguous. This CDR3 has 12 residues. V shed 3 bases and J shed 6 bases, with 5 bases lying between them. Germline V gene sequence: CDR1 MNHEY, CDR2 SMNVEV (reference sequence). CDR3 DNA: TGTGCCAGCAGTTTCGTAGCCGGGGAGCTGTTTTTT. Amino acid sequence: CASSFVAGELFF.

The V and J genes are TRBV7-9 and TRBJ1-2, with D tentatively TRBD1 (6 bases). CDR1 is SEHNR and CDR2 is FQNEAQ in the germline V gene (reference sequence). There are 14 residues in the CDR3. The ends were cut back, 6 bases at V and 8 bases at J, with 19 bases in the middle. The DNA for the CDR3 is TGTGCCAGCAGTCATATTGGACAGTTAAGAGGCTACACCTTC. Protein product: CASSHIGQLRGYTF.

The chain is built from TRBV18 and TRBJ1-3; possibly TRBD1 for D (5 bases). V lost 0 bases to trimming and J lost 4 bases, with 10 bases between them. From germline, CDR1 is KGHSH and CDR2 LQKENI. The CDR3 totals 15 residues. For the CDR3, the DNA is TGTGCCAGCTCACCACCGGGCAGGGCCGGAAACACCATATATTTT. Its translation: CASSPPGRAGNTIYF.

The V gene is TRBV30, the J gene TRBJ1-2; possibly TRBD1 for D (5 bases). The germline V gene has CDR1 GTSNPN and CDR2 SVGIG (reference sequence). CDR3 size: 13 residues. Trimming left V 1 base short and J 6 bases short, with 12 bases between. CDR3 region: CAWSDSGLNGYTF. CDR3 nucleotides: TGTGCCTGGAGTGATTCAGGGCTGAATGGCTACACCTTC.

The chain couples TRBV5-1 to TRBJ2-1, with 12 bases aligning to TRBD1. The V segment lost 4 bases and the J segment 2 bases; nucleotides outside the gene matches: 25. The CDR3 length is 23 residues. Per the germline V gene, CDR1 is SGHRS and CDR2 is YFSETQ. CDR3 nucleotide sequence: TGCGCCAGCAGCCCCGGGACAGGGGGCTACTGGGGGTTAGCTGCTGATACCTACAATGAGCAGTTCTTC. It encodes CASSPGTGGYWGLAADTYNEQFF.

The V call is TRBV12-3 or TRBV12-4, the J call TRBJ1-2, with TRBD1 matching over 7 bases. This CDR3 has 12 residues. The V and J ends lost 6 bases and 6 bases, in that order; junction bases with no gene match: 4. The CDR3 nucleotides are TGTGCCAGCAGCCTAACAGGGGATGGCTACACCTTC. It is translated as CASSLTGDGYTF.

The V gene is TRBV7-3, the J gene TRBJ1-2; perhaps TRBD1 as D (6 bases). Germline CDR1 SGHTA, CDR2 FQGTGA. The CDR3 covers 13 residues. With 5 bases removed from V and 8 bases from J, the gap between germline ends came to 15 bases. The CDR3 is CASSPDSGGGYTF. In DNA, the CDR3 is TGTGCCAGCAGCCCGGACAGCGGGGGAGGCTACACCTTC.

This chain joins TRBV29-1 and TRBJ2-2, with D tentatively TRBD1 (5 bases). CDR1 is SQVTM and CDR2 is ANQGSEA in the germline V gene. This CDR3 contains 15 residues. The V end lost 7 bases, the J end lost 3 bases, and 18 bases lay between the germline ends. The DNA of the CDR3 is TGCAGCGCCCTAAGGGTGGTAGGGGACACCGGGGAGCTGTTTTTT. Amino acid sequence: CSALRVVGDTGELFF.

The chain employs TRBV19 and TRBJ2-1; D is undetermined. The CDR3 has 17 amino acids. CDR1 is LNHDA and CDR2 is SQIVND in the germline V gene (reference sequence). Trimming removed 2 bases from V and 0 bases from J, with 14 bases in between. CDR3 in amino acids: CASSIRGTTSSYNEQFF. CDR3 DNA: TGTGCCAGTAGTATACGAGGAACTACCAGCTCCTACAATGAGCAGTTCTTC.

The chain recombines TRBV29-1 with TRBJ2-7; D remains unclear. Germline V CDR1 and CDR2: SQVTM, ANQGSEA. Trimming took off 4 bases at V and 0 bases at J, with 10 bases between the two ends. This CDR3 has 13 residues. CDR3 nucleotide sequence: TGCAGCGTTGCCCCAGGCCTCTCCTACGAGCAGTACTTC. This gives the protein CSVAPGLSYEQYF.

This CDR3 reads CASSWTSGGVEQFF. Written as DNA, the CDR3 is TGTGCCAGCAGCTGGACTAGCGGGGGAGTTGAGCAGTTCTTC. The genes are TRBV6-5 and TRBJ2-1; TRBD2 agrees at 13 bases. Trimming cost V 6 bases and J 9 bases; bases outside gene matches: 5. Germline values: CDR1 MNHEY, CDR2 SVGAGI. The CDR3 extends over 14 amino acids.

The chain has TRBV19 and TRBJ1-2; no clear D. The V end lost 6 bases, the J end lost 7 bases, and 12 bases lay between the germline ends. The CDR3 has 12 amino acids. Germline V CDR1 and CDR2: LNHDA, SQIVND (reference sequence). CDR3 bases: TGTGCCAGTAGCCCCGACAAGTCTGGCTACACCTTC. Translating gives CASSPDKSGYTF. Full variable domain (remainder filled in from reference TRBV19 and TRBJ1-2): DGGITQSPKYLFRKEGQNVTLSCEQNLNHDAMYWYRQDPGQGLRLIYYSQIVNDFQKGDIAEGYSVSREKKESFPLTVTSAQKNPTAFYLCASSPDKSGYTFGSGTRLTVV.

A single count supports this clone. The chain carries TRBV7-9 and TRBJ2-3; 8 bases agree with TRBD2. Looked up from germline, CDR1 is SEHNR and CDR2 is FQNEAQ (reference sequence). The CDR3 sequence is 15 residues long. Trimming cost V 1 base and J 5 bases; bases outside gene matches: 5. The CDR3 here is CASSLEAGAGDTQYF. The CDR3 DNA follows: TGTGCCAGCAGCTTAGAAGCGGGAGCGGGAGATACGCAGTATTTT.

This chain links TRBV5-5 with TRBJ1-3; D is unclear. This CDR3 contains 15 residues. Germline values: CDR1 SGHKS, CDR2 YYEKEE (reference sequence). Trimming removed 0 bases from V and 4 bases from J, with 11 bases in between. The CDR3 protein is CASSLDSGSGNTIYF. For the CDR3, the DNA is TGTGCCAGCAGCTTGGACAGCGGCTCCGGAAACACCATATATTTT. The whole variable domain, filled in from reference TRBV5-5 and TRBJ1-3, reads DAGVTQSPTHLIKTRGQQVTLRCSPISGHKSVSWYQQVLGQGPQFIFQYYEKEERGRGNFPDRFSARQFPNYSSELNVNALLLGDSALYLCASSLDSGSGNTIYFGEGSWLTVV.

This clone occurred once. This rearrangement joins TRBV7-3 to TRBJ2-1; 7 positions match TRBD1. The CDR3 totals 15 residues. Germline trimming cut 4 bases from V and 6 bases from J; bases unmatched to any gene: 9. The germline CDR1 and CDR2 sequences are SGHTA and FQGTGA. The CDR3 nucleotides read TGTGCCAGCAGCTCACCGACAGGGCCCGTCAATGAGCAGTTCTTC. Protein: CASSSPTGPVNEQFF.

Only a few counts were recorded for this clone. The genes are TRBV5-5 and TRBJ2-7; TRBD2 matches at 7 bases. CDR3 length: 16 residues. Germline CDR1 reads SGHKS; CDR2 reads YYEKEE (reference sequence). Trimming took 5 bases from V and 3 from J; bases not matched to a gene: 14. The CDR3 nucleotides read TGTGCCAGCAGGCTATCTACCGGGACTACGAACTACGAGCAGTACTTC. Its translation: CASRLSTGTTNYEQYF. Combining the CDR3 with reference TRBV5-5 and TRBJ2-7 gives the whole variable domain DAGVTQSPTHLIKTRGQQVTLRCSPISGHKSVSWYQQVLGQGPQFIFQYYEKEERGRGNFPDRFSARQFPNYSSELNVNALLLGDSALYLCASRLSTGTTNYEQYFGPGTRLTVT.

The chain combines TRBV9 with TRBJ1-1; no reliable D call. V gave up 4 bases and J gave up 0 bases, with 13 bases separating them. CDR1 SGDLS and CDR2 YYNGEE come from the germline V gene. The CDR3 covers 15 residues. CDR3 nucleotide sequence: TGTGCCAGCAGCCTTACTGAGGGAATGAACACTGAAGCTTTCTTT. This codes for CASSLTEGMNTEAFF.

The chain links TRBV7-9 to TRBJ1-6, with D tentatively TRBD1 (5 bases). The CDR3 loop spans 14 amino acids. V dropped 2 bases and J dropped 10 bases, with 12 bases sitting between them. CDR1 and CDR2 (germline): SEHNR, FQNEAQ (reference sequence). In nucleotides, the CDR3 is TGTGCCAGCAGCTTACAGGGTGGGGGGTCACCCCTCCACTTT. Encoded protein: CASSLQGGGSPLHF.

The CDR3, as DNA: TGTGCCAGCAGTAGACTAGCGGGAGACGTCTTGCGGCACGAGCAGTACTTC. The encoded protein is CASSRLAGDVLRHEQYF. The V gene is TRBV11-2, the J gene TRBJ2-7; 12 bases map to TRBD2. This CDR3 spans 17 amino acids. CDR1 SGHAT and CDR2 FQNNGV come from the germline V gene. V was pared by 6 bases and J by 5 bases, with 14 bases of the junction left unmatched.

This chain uses TRBV5-4 with TRBJ2-5; no clear D. V lost 0 bases to trimming and J lost 1 base, with 7 bases between them. The CDR3 length is 14 residues. CDR1 is SGHNT, CDR2 YYREEE, per germline (reference sequence). As DNA, the CDR3 is TGTGCCAGCAGCTTGGTGGGCAGCCAAGAGACCCAGTACTTC. Amino acid sequence: CASSLVGSQETQYF.

This chain connects TRBV3-1 (or the pseudogene TRBV3-2) to TRBJ2-6, with D perhaps TRBD2 (5 bases). CDR1 and CDR2 from the germline V gene are LGHDT and YNNKEL (reference sequence). V was cut by 7 bases and J by 1 base, with 11 bases left in between. This CDR3 comprises 15 residues. The CDR3 region has the DNA TGTGCCAGCACCCTTGGCGGGTCTGGGGCCAACGTCCTGACTTTC. This translates into CASTLGGSGANVLTF.

V usage is TRBV10-1 and J usage is TRBJ2-3; TRBD1 agrees at 8 bases. Unmatched junction bases numbered 5, after V lost 4 bases and J lost 2 bases. Germline CDR1 is WNHNN and CDR2 is SYGVQD (reference sequence). The CDR3 contains 15 residues. This CDR3 is CASSVGTGVTDTQYF. In DNA form, the CDR3 reads TGCGCCAGCAGTGTGGGGACAGGTGTCACAGATACGCAGTATTTT.